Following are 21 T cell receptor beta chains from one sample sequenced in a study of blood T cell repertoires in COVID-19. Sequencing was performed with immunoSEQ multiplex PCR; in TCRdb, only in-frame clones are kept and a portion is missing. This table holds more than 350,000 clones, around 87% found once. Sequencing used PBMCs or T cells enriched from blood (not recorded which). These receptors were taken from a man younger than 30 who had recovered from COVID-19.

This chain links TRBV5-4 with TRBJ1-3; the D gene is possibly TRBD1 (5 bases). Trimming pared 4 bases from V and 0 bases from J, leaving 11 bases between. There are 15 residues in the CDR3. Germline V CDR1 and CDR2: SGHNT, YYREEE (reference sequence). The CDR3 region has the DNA TGTGCCAGCAGCCCGGGACTGAACTCTGGAAACACCATATATTTT. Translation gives CASSPGLNSGNTIYF.

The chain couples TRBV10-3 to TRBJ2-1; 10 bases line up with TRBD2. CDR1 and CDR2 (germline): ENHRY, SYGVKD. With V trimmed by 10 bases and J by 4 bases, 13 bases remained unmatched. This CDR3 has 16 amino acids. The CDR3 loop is CATTIRSGGDYNEQFF. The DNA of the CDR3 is TGTGCCACTACCATACGGAGCGGGGGGGATTACAATGAGCAGTTCTTC.

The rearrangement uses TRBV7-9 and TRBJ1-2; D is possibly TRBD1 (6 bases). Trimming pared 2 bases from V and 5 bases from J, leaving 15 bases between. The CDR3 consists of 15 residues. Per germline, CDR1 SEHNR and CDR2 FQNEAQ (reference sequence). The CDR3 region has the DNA TGTGCCAGCAGCTTACTCCAGGGGTCGTGGTATGGCTACACCTTC. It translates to CASSLLQGSWYGYTF.

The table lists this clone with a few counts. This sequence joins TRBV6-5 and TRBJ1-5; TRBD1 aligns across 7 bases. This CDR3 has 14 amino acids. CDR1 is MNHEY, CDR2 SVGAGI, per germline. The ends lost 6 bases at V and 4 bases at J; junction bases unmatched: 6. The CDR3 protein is CASRAGTANQPQHF. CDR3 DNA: TGTGCCAGCAGAGCCGGGACAGCAAATCAGCCCCAGCATTTT.

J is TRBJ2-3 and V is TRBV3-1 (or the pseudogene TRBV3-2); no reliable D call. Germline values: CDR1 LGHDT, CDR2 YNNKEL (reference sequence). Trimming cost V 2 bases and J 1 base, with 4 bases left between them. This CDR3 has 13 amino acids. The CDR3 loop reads CASSQFGTDTQYF. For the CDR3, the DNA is TGTGCCAGCAGCCAATTCGGCACAGATACGCAGTATTTT.

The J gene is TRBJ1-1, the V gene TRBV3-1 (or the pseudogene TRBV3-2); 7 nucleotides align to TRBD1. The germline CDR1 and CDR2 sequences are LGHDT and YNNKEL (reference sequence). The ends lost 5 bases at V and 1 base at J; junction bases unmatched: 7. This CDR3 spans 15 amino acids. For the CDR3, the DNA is TGTGCCAGCAGCAAAACCGGGACAGCGAACACTGAAGCTTTCTTT. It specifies CASSKTGTANTEAFF.

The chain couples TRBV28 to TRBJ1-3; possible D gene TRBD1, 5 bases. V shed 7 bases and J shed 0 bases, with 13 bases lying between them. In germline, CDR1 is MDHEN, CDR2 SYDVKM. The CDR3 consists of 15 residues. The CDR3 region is CASNTQGVSGNTIYF. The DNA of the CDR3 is TGTGCCAGCAATACTCAGGGCGTCTCTGGAAACACCATATATTTT.

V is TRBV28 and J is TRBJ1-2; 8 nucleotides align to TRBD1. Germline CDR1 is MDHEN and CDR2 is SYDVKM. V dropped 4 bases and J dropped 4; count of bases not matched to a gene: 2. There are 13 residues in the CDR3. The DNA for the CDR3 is TGTGCCAGCAGTTATACAGGGGGCTATGGCTACACCTTC. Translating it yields CASSYTGGYGYTF.

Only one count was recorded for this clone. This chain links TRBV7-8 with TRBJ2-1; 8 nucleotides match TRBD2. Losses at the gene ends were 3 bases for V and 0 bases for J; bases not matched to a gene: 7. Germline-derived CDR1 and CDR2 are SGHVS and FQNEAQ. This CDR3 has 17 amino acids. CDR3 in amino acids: CASSFPKRESSYNEQFF. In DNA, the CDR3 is TGTGCCAGCAGCTTCCCAAAGCGGGAGAGCTCCTACAATGAGCAGTTCTTC.

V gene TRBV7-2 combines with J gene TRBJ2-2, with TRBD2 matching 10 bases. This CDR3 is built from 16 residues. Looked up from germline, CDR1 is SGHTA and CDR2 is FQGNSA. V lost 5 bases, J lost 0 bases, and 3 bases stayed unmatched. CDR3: CASSRTSGSNTGELFF. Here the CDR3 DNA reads TGTGCCAGCAGCCGGACTAGCGGATCGAACACCGGGGAGCTGTTTTTT.

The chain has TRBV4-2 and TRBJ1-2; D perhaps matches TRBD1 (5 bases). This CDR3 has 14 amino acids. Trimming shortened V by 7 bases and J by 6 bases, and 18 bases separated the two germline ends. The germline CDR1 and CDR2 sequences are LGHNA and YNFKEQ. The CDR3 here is CASTSHGGFDGYTF. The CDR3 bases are TGTGCCAGCACCTCCCACGGGGGTTTCGATGGCTACACCTTC.

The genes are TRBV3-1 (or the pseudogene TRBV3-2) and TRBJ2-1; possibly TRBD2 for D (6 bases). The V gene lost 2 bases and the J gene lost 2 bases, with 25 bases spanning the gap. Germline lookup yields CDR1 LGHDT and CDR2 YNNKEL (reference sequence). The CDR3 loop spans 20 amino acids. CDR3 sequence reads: CASSQKSFLSGTVTYNEQFF. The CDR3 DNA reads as TGTGCCAGCAGCCAAAAATCTTTCTTATCAGGGACTGTGACCTACAATGAGCAGTTCTTC.

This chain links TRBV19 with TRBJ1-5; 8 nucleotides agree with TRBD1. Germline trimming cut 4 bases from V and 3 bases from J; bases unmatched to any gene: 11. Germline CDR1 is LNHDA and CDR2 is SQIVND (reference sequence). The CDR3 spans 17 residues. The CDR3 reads CASSTRQGLGLNQPQHF. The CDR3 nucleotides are TGTGCCAGTAGTACCCGACAGGGGTTAGGGCTCAATCAGCCCCAGCATTTT.

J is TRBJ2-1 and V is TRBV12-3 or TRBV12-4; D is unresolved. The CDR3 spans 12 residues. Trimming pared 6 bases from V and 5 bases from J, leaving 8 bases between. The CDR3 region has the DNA TGTGCCAGCAGCCCTGACAACAATGAGCAGTTCTTC. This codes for CASSPDNNEQFF.

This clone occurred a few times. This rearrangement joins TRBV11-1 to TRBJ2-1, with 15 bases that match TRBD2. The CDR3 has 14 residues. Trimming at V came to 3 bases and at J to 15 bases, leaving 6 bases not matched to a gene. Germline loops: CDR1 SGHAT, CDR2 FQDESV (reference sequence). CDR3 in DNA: TGTGCCAGCAGCTTTGGGACTAGCGGGGGGACTCCGTTCTTC. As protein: CASSFGTSGGTPFF.

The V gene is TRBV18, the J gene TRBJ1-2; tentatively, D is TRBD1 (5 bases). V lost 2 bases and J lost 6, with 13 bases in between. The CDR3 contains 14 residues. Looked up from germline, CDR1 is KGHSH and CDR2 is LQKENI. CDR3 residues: CASSPTPSGNGYTF. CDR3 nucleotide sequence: TGTGCCAGCTCACCAACACCCTCAGGGAATGGCTACACCTTC.

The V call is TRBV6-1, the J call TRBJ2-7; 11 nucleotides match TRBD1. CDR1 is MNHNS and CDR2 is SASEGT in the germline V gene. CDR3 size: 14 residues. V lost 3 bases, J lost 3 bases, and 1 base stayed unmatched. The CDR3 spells CASSDGTGGYEQYF. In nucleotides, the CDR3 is TGTGCCAGCAGTGATGGGACAGGGGGCTACGAGCAGTACTTC.

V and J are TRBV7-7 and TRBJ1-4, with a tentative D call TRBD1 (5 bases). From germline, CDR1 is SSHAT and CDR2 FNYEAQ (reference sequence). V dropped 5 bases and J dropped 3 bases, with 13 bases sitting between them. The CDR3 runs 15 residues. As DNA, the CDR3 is TGTGCCAGCAGCCGGGGGGGGAGTGCTAATGAAAAACTGTTTTTT. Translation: CASSRGGSANEKLFF.

The CDR3 nucleotides read TGTGCCAGCAGCGTAGGTTCTCTCATCGGCAGGGGAGAGACCCAGTACTTC. Its protein product is CASSVGSLIGRGETQYF. V is TRBV9 and J is TRBJ2-5; weak D call: TRBD1 (6 bases). The V end lost 0 bases, the J end lost 4 bases, and 19 bases lay between the germline ends. The CDR3 contains 17 residues. CDR1 is SGDLS and CDR2 is YYNGEE in the germline V gene. The full variable domain, its missing parts supplied by reference TRBV9 and TRBJ2-5, is DSGVTQTPKHLITATGQRVTLRCSPRSGDLSVYWYQQSLDQGLQFLIQYYNGEERAKGNILERFSAQQFPDLHSELNLSSLELGDSALYFCASSVGSLIGRGETQYFGPGTRLLVL.

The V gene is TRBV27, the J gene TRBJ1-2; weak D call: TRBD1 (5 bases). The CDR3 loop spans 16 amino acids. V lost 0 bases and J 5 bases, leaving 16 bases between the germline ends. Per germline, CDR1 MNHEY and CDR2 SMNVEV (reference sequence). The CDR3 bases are TGTGCCAGCAGTTTATCGGCAGGGTACGGGGGATATGGCTACACCTTC. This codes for CASSLSAGYGGYGYTF.

In nucleotides, the CDR3 is TGTGCCAGTAGTAGTCGGAGGACTAGCGGGGGCTCCTACAATGAGCAGTTCTTC. This codes for CASSSRRTSGGSYNEQFF. The chain links TRBV19 to TRBJ2-1, with 13 positions matching TRBD2. Trimming took 4 bases from V and 0 from J; bases not matched to a gene: 6. CDR3 size: 18 residues. Germline-derived CDR1 and CDR2 are LNHDA and SQIVND (reference sequence).